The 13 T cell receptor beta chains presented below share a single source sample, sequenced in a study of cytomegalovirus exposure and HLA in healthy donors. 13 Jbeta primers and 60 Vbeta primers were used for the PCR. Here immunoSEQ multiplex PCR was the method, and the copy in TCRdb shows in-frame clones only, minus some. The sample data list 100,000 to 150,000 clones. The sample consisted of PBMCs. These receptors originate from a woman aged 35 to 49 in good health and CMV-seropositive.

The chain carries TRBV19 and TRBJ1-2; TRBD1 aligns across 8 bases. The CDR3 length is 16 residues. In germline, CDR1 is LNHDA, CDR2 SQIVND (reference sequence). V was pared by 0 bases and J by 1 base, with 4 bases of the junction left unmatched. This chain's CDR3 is CASSIDSTGVNYGYTF. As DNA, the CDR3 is TGTGCCAGTAGTATAGACTCGACAGGGGTTAACTATGGCTACACCTTC. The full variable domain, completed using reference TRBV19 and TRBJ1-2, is DGGITQSPKYLFRKEGQNVTLSCEQNLNHDAMYWYRQDPGQGLRLIYYSQIVNDFQKGDIAEGYSVSREKKESFPLTVTSAQKNPTAFYLCASSIDSTGVNYGYTFGSGTRLTVV.

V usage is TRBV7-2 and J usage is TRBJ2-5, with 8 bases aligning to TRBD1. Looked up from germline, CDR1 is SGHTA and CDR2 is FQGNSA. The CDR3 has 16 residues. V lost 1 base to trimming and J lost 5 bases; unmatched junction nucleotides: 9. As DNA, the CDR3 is TGTGCCAGCAGCTTAGTTGGGGCAGGGGGCTCGGAGACCCAGTACTTC. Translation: CASSLVGAGGSETQYF.

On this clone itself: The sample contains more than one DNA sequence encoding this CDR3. CDR3 amino acids: CASSLDRGHGYTF. The CDR3 DNA reads as TGTGCCAGCAGCTTGGACAGGGGCCATGGCTACACCTTC. V is TRBV7-9 and J is TRBJ1-2; 9 bases are a match to TRBD1. This CDR3 region has 13 residues. CDR1 and CDR2 (germline): SEHNR, FQNEAQ (reference sequence). V gave up 3 bases and J gave up 6 bases; unmatched junction bases: 2.

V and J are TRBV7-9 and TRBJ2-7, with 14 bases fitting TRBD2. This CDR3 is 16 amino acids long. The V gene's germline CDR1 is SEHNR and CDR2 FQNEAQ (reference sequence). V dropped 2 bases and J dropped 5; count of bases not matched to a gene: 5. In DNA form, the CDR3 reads TGTGCCAGCAGCTTACTGGGACTAGCGGGAGCCGACGAGCAGTACTTC. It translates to CASSLLGLAGADEQYF.

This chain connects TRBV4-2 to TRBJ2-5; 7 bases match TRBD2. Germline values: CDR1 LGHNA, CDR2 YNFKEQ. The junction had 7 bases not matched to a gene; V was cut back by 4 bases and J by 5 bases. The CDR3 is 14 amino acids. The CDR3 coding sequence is TGTGCCAGCAGCCCGCAAACTAGCGCGGAGACCCAGTACTTC. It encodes CASSPQTSAETQYF.

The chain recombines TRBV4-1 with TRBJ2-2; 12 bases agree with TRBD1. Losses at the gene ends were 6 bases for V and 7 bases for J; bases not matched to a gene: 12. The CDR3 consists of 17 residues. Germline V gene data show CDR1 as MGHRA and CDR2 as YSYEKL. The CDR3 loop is CASSPTGDRGQIGELFF. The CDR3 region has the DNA TGCGCCAGCAGTCCCACGGGGGACAGGGGGCAGATCGGGGAGCTGTTTTTT.

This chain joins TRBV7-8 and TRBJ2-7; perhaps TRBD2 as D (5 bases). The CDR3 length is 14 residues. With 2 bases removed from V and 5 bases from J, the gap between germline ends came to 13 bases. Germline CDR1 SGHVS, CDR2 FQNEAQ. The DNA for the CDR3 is TGTGCCAGCAGCTTATTCGAGCGGCTTGACGAGCAGTACTTC. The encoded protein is CASSLFERLDEQYF.

CDR3 residues: CASSLGQGVSYNSPLHF. CDR3 nucleotides: TGTGCCAGCAGCTTGGGACAGGGGGTATCCTATAATTCACCCCTCCACTTT. The rearrangement uses TRBV13 and TRBJ1-6; 11 bases match TRBD1. The CDR3 sequence is 17 residues long. V shed 3 bases, J shed 1 base, and the junction held 2 bases outside the gene matches. In germline, CDR1 is PRHDT, CDR2 FYEKMQ (reference sequence).

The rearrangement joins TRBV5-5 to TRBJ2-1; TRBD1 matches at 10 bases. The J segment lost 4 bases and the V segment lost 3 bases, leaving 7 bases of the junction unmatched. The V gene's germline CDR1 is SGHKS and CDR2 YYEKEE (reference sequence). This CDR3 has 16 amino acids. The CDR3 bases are TGTGCCAGCAGCTCGATTCCGGGACAGGGGTACAATGAGCAGTTCTTC. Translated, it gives CASSSIPGQGYNEQFF.

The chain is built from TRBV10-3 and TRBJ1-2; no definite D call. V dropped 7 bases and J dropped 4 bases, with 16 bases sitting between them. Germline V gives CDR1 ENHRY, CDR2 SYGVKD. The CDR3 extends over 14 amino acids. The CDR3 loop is CAITDGGSGYGYTF. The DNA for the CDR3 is TGTGCCATCACCGACGGAGGGTCGGGCTATGGCTACACCTTC.

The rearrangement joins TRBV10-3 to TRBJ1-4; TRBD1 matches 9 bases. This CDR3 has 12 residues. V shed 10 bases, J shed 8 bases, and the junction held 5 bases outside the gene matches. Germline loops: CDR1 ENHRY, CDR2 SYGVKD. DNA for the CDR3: TGTGCCACCGGACAGGGGAAGGAAAAACTGTTTTTT. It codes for CATGQGKEKLFF.

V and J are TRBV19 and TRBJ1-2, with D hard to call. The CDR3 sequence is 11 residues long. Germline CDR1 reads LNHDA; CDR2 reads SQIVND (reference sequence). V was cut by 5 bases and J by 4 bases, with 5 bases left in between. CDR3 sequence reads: CASSHSYGYTF. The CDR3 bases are TGTGCCAGTAGTCACTCCTATGGCTACACCTTC.

Here the CDR3 reads CASSLNLRGRYNEQFF. CDR3 nucleotide sequence: TGTGCCAGCAGCTTAAATCTGCGGGGCAGATACAATGAGCAGTTCTTC. The V and J genes are TRBV7-8 and TRBJ2-1; TRBD2 might be the D (6 bases). The length of the CDR3 is 16 residues. Germline V gene lookup returns CDR1 SGHVS and CDR2 FQNEAQ. V shed 2 bases and J shed 4 bases, with 15 bases lying between them.